Described below is a single T cell receptor (beta chain) sequence and its context. The antigen this receptor binds is unknown. The input lacks base qualities; no much larger clone sits a single base away. Collaborating institutions collected whole blood in K2EDTA tubes following their own protocols. For TCRbeta analysis, collaborator samples were shipped as frozen whole blood, as isolated PBMCs, or as DNA extracted from either sample type. CDR1 and CDR2 are read off the germline V gene (reference sequence) as LGHDT and YNNKEL. V is pruned by 3 bases and J by 4 bases, leaving 3 bases of the junction without a gene match. Its CDR3 holds 15 amino acids, cysteine through phenylalanine. Only the CDR3 DNA is retained, 45 bases long and in frame from the first base. TCRbeta CDR3 regions were amplified from genomic DNA by means of the immunoSEQ Assay, a bias-controlled multiplex PCR. Processing in the source paper ran as follows. The number of nucleated cells in each sample was estimated from the amplification of reference gene primers within the assay. To quantify the absolute abundance of each unique TCRbeta CDR3 rearrangement, sequence reads were collapsed and filtered. For each sample, productive Simpson clonality was calculated as the square root of Simpson's diversity index over productive rearrangements. TCRdb holds this immuneACCESS table with in-frame rearrangements only. Some clones are missing; in checked studies, unresolved V genes explain under half, and the rest has no known cause. That table supplies the V and J calls and clone size; D and trimming were determined from the DNA. The table for this sample lists around 52,000 clones; approximately 82% of them were counted only once. 8.2% of the sample comes from the top ten.

This sample is part of a study of blood T cell repertoires in COVID-19 (TCRdb year 2020). About the investigation overall: Collaborator samples came from the United States, Italy and Spain and covered acute and convalescent phases of COVID-19. The prospective study material was composed of cDNA or gDNA derived from T cells, B-cell-depleted T cells, or PBMCs. Subjects who had been exposed to COVID-19, were actively infected with it, or had recovered from it provided the deeply sampled blood TCRbeta repertoires that made up the dataset. A freely available public database, intended as a resource for researchers studying the immune response to SARS-CoV-2, is where the repertoires were released. The samples were drawn from two sources: the first 160 participants of the ongoing ImmuneRACE study, and 1,200 or so subjects contributed by 6 global collaborators. Nearly every sample came with metadata listing a de-identified subject ID, COVID-19 status, age in years and sex. Where available, HLA class I and class II types were taken from metadata supplied by the sample provider and were not determined by assay-based typing.

Beyond this particular receptor, the publication reports: The quantity of clinical and demographic metadata differed by source and by participant and was supplied without curation.

Sequenced sample: peripheral blood. In this chain, TRBV3-1 (or the pseudogene TRBV3-2) is recombined with TRBJ2-3, with 11 bases aligning to TRBD2. This receptor was taken from a woman aged 80 or older with acute or convalescent COVID-19. The CDR3 reads as follows: CASSQTSGTADTQYF. The bases are TGTGCCAGCAGCCAGACTAGCGGGACCGCAGATACGCAGTATTTT.